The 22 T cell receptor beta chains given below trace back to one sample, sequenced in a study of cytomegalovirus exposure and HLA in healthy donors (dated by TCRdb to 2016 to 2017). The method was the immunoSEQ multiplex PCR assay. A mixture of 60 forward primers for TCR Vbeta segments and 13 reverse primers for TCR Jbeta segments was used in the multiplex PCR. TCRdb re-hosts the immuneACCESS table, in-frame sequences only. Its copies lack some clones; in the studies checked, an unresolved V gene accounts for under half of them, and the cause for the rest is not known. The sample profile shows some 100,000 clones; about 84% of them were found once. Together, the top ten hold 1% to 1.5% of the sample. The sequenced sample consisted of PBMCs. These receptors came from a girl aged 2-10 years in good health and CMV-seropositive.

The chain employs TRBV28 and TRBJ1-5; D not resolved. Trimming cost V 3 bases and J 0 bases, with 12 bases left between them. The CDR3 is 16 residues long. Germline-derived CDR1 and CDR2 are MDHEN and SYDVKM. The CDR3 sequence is CASSFPREISNQPQHF. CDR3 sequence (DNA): TGTGCCAGCAGTTTCCCCCGGGAGATTAGCAATCAGCCCCAGCATTTT.

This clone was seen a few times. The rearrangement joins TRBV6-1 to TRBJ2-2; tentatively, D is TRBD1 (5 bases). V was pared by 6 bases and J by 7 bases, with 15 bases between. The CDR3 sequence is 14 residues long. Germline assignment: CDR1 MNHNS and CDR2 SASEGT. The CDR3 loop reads CASSHLRAHGELFF. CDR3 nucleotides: TGTGCCAGCAGCCACCTCAGGGCGCACGGGGAGCTGTTTTTT.

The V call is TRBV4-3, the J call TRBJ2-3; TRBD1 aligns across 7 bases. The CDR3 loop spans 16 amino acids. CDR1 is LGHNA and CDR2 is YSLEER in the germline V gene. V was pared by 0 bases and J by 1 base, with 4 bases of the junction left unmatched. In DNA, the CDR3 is TGCGCCAGCAGCCAAGATCGGGACAGAGGCACAGATACGCAGTATTTT. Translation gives CASSQDRDRGTDTQYF.

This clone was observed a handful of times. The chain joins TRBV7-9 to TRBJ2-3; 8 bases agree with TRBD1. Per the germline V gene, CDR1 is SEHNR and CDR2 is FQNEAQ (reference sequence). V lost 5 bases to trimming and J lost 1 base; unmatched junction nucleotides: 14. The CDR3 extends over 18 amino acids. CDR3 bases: TGTGCCAGCAGCGTCGAAGATACAGGGGGAGTGGGCACAGATACGCAGTATTTT. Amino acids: CASSVEDTGGVGTDTQYF.

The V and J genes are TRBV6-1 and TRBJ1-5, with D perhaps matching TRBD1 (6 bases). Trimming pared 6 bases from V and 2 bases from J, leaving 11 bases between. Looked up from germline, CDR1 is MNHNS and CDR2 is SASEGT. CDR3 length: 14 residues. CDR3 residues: CASRDRGGNQPQHF. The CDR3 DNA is TGTGCCAGCAGGGACAGAGGGGGCAATCAGCCCCAGCATTTT.

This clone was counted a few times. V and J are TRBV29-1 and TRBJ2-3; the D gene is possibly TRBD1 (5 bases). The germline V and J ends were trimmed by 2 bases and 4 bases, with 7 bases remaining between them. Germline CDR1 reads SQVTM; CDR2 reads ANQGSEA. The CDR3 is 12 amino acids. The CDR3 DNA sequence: TGCAGCGTTGAACAGGGTTCAGATACGCAGTATTTT. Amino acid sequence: CSVEQGSDTQYF.

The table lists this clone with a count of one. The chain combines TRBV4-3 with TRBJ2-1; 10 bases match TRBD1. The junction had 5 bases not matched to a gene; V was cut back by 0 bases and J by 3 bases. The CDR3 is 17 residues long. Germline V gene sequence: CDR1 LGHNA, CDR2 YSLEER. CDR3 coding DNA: TGCGCCAGCAGCCAAGATCCGACAGGGGGCATCTACAATGAGCAGTTCTTC. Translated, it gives CASSQDPTGGIYNEQFF.

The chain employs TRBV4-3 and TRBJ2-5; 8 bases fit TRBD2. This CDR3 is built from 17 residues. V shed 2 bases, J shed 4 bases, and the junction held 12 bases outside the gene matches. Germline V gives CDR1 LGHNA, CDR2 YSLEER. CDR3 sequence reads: CASSQSLAAGVPETQYF. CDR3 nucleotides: TGCGCCAGCAGCCAATCCCTCGCAGCGGGAGTTCCAGAGACCCAGTACTTC.

CDR3 bases: TGTGCCAGCAGTTTAGGACAGAACACCATATATTTT. It codes for CASSLGQNTIYF. The chain employs TRBV28 and TRBJ1-3, with TRBD1 as a possible D gene (6 bases). The CDR3 has 12 residues. From germline, CDR1 is MDHEN and CDR2 SYDVKM. Trimming pared 2 bases from V and 7 bases from J, leaving 6 bases between.

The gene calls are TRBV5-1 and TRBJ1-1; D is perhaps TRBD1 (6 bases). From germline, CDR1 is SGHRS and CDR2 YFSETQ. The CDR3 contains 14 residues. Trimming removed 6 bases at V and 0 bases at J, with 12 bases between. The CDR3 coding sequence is TGCGCCAGCAACCAGGGGTTGGTGAACACTGAAGCTTTCTTT. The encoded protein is CASNQGLVNTEAFF.

CDR3 protein: CASSEQGSSYEQYF. The CDR3, as DNA: TGTGCCAGCAGTGAACAGGGCTCCTCCTACGAGCAGTACTTC. The chain carries TRBV6-1 and TRBJ2-7; possibly TRBD1 for D (5 bases). V lost 2 bases and J lost 0, with 8 bases in between. The CDR3 consists of 14 residues. Looked up from germline, CDR1 is MNHNS and CDR2 is SASEGT.

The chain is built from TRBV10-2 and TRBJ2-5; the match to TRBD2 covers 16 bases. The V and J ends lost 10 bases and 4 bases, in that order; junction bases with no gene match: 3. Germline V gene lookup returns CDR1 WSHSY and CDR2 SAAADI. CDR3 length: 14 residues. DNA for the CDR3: TGCGCCACCGGGACTAGCGGGAGGGTAGAGACCCAGTACTTC. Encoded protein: CATGTSGRVETQYF.

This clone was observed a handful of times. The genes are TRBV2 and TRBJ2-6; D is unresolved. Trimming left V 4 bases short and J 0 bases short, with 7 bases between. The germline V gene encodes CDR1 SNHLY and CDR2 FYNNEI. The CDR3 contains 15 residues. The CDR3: CASSVQISGANVLTF. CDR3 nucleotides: TGTGCCAGCAGTGTCCAGATCTCTGGGGCCAACGTCCTGACTTTC.

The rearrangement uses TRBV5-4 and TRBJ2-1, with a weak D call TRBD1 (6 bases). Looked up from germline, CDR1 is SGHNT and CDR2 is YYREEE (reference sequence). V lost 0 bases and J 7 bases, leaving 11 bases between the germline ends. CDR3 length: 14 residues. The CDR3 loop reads CASSLARGENEQFF. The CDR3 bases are TGTGCCAGCAGCTTGGCCAGGGGAGAGAATGAGCAGTTCTTC.

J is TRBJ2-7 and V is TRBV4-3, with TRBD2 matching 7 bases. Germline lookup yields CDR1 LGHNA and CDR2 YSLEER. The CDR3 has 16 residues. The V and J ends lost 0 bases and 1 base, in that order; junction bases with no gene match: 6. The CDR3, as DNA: TGCGCCAGCAGCCAAGATTGGTCTAGCGGATCCTACGAGCAGTACTTC. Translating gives CASSQDWSSGSYEQYF.

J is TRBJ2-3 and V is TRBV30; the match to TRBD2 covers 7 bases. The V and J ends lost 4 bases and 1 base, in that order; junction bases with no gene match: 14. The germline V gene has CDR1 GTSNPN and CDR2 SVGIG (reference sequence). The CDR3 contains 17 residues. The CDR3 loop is CAWKGRVRESGTDTQYF. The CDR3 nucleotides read TGTGCCTGGAAAGGTCGGGTGCGGGAGTCTGGCACAGATACGCAGTATTTT.

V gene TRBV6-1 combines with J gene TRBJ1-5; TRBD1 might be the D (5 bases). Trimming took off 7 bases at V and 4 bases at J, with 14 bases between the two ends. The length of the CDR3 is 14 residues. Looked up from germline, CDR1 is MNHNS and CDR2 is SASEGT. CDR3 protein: CASTTYDSNQPQHF. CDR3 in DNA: TGTGCCAGCACCACCTATGACAGTAATCAGCCCCAGCATTTT.

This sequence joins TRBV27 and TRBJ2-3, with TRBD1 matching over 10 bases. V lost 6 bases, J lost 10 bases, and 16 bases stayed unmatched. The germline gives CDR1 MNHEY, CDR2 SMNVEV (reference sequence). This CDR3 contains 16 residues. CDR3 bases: TGTGCCAGCAGAGATAGTGGGACAGGGGCCCTCAGTCCGCAGTATTTT. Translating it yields CASRDSGTGALSPQYF.

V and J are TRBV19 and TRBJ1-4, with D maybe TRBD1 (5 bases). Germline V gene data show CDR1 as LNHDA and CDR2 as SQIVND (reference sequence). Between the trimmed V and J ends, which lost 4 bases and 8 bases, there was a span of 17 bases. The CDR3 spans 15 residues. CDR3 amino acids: CASSKVPGTWEKLFF. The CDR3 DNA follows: TGTGCCAGTAGTAAGGTTCCCGGGACTTGGGAAAAACTGTTTTTT.

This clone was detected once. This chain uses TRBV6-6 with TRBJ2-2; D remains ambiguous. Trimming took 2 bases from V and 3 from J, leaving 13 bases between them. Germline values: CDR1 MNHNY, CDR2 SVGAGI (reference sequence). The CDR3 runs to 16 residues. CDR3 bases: TGTGCCAGCAGTTACGCTTTGGTAACAGACACCGGGGAGCTGTTTTTT. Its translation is CASSYALVTDTGELFF.

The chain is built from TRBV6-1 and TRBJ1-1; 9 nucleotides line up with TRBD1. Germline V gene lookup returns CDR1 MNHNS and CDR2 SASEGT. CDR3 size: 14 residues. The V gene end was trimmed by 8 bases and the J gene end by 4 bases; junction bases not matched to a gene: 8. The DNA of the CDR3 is TGTGCCAGCCGTCGGAGGGACAGGGCCACTGAAGCTTTCTTT. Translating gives CASRRRDRATEAFF.

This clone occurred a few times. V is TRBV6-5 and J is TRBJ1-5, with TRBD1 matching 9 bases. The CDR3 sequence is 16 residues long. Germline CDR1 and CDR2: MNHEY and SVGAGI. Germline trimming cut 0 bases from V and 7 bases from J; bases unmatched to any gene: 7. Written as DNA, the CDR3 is TGTGCCAGCAGTTACTCCGGACAGGGGCATGGACAGCCCCAGCATTTT. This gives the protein CASSYSGQGHGQPQHF.